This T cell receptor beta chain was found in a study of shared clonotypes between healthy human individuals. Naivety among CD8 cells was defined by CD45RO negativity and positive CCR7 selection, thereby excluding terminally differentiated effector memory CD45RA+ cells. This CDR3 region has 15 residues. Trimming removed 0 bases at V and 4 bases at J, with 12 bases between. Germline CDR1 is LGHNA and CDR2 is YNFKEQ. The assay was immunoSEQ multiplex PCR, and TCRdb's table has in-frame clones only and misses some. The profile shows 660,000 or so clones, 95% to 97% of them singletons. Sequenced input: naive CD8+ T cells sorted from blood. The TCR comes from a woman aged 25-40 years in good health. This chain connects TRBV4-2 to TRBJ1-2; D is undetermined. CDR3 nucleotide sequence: TGTGCCAGCAGCCAAGAGAGGGATCATATCTATGGCTACACCTTC. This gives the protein CASSQERDHIYGYTF.